A selection of T cell receptor beta chains follows, all from one sample in a study of regulatory T cells in long-lasting Graves disease. TCRdb analysed the multiplex PCR reads with MiXCR anew, one entry per CDR3 protein. Of about 340,000 distinct CDR3 sequences in the sample, roughly a fifth were seen once. The sequenced sample was peripheral blood mononuclear cells (PBMCs), obtained when the disease was refractory, from a patient treated with antithyroid drugs. These TCRs come from a female donor with Graves disease. CDR3s include the opening cysteine and the closing phenylalanine or tryptophan. Fields, in order: clone size, CDR3 length, J gene, D gene, V gene, CDR3 DNA, CDR3 protein. D genes are given only for firm matches. The size entry is marked missing in some rows and otherwise reads once, few, many or a size class.

abundance: few; len: 15; j_gene: TRBJ1-4; d_gene: .; v_gene: TRBV7-9; CDR3nt: TGTGCCAGCAGCTTCCCAGCAGGTCTTAATGAAAAACTGTTTTTT; CDR3aa: CASSFPAGLNEKLFF
abundance: .; len: 13; j_gene: TRBJ1-2; d_gene: TRBD1; v_gene: TRBV19; CDR3nt: TGTGCCAGCAGCGACAGGGAGGACTATGGCTACACCTTC; CDR3aa: CASSDREDYGYTF
abundance: many; len: 15; j_gene: TRBJ2-2; d_gene: .; v_gene: TRBV28; CDR3nt: TGTGCCAGCAGCCACGCTGGCAGGGACGGCGGGGAGCTGTTTTTT; CDR3aa: CASSHAGRDGGELFF
abundance: many; len: 12; j_gene: TRBJ1-3; d_gene: .; v_gene: TRBV2; CDR3nt: TGTGCCAGCAGTGACGTTGGAAACACCATATATTTT; CDR3aa: CASSDVGNTIYF
abundance: .; len: 11; j_gene: TRBJ2-7; d_gene: .; v_gene: TRBV29-1; CDR3nt: TGCAGCGCGAGGGGGAACCACGAGCAGTACTTC; CDR3aa: CSARGNHEQYF
abundance: .; len: 15; j_gene: TRBJ1-1; d_gene: .; v_gene: TRBV2; CDR3nt: TGTGCCAGCAGCTTAACTGCAGGGGTGAACACTGAAGCTTTCTTT; CDR3aa: CASSLTAGVNTEAFF
abundance: many; len: 14; j_gene: TRBJ1-5; d_gene: .; v_gene: TRBV30; CDR3nt: TGTGCCTGGAGTGGGGGACGGGGCAATCAGCCCCAGCATTTT; CDR3aa: CAWSGGRGNQPQHF
abundance: many; len: 15; j_gene: TRBJ2-7; d_gene: TRBD2; v_gene: TRBV19; CDR3nt: TGTGCCAGTAGTATGTACGGGACTACCATCTACGAGCAGTACTTC; CDR3aa: CASSMYGTTIYEQYF
abundance: many; len: 17; j_gene: TRBJ2-4; d_gene: TRBD1; v_gene: TRBV15; CDR3nt: TGTGCCACCAGCAGAGAGGGGACAGCTCTAGCCAAAAACATTCAGTACTTC; CDR3aa: CATSREGTALAKNIQYF
abundance: few; len: 13; j_gene: TRBJ2-5; d_gene: TRBD1; v_gene: TRBV20-1; CDR3nt: TGCAGTGCTAGGGGCAGGGGGCGAGAGACCCAGTACTTC; CDR3aa: CSARGRGRETQYF
abundance: .; len: 13; j_gene: TRBJ2-1; d_gene: .; v_gene: TRBV6-2/TRBV6-3; CDR3nt: TGTGCCAGCAAGAGAATTAAGACGGATGAGCAGTTCTTC; CDR3aa: CASKRIKTDEQFF
abundance: .; len: 14; j_gene: TRBJ2-1; d_gene: TRBD2; v_gene: TRBV18; CDR3nt: TGTGCCAGCTCACCATGGGCGGGAGACGATGAGCAGTTCTTC; CDR3aa: CASSPWAGDDEQFF
abundance: .; len: 15; j_gene: TRBJ1-1; d_gene: .; v_gene: TRBV18; CDR3nt: TGTGCCAGCTCACACTCTCGGGACCGTCACACTGAAGCTTTCTTT; CDR3aa: CASSHSRDRHTEAFF
abundance: few; len: 12; j_gene: TRBJ1-1; d_gene: .; v_gene: TRBV12-3/TRBV12-4; CDR3nt: TGTGCCAGCAGTTTAATCGAGTTCAGAGCTTTCTTT; CDR3aa: CASSLIEFRAFF
abundance: .; len: 14; j_gene: TRBJ1-5; d_gene: .; v_gene: TRBV20-1; CDR3nt: TGCAGTGCTAGATTGGACCGCGGCAATCAGCCCCAGCATTTT; CDR3aa: CSARLDRGNQPQHF
abundance: .; len: 15; j_gene: TRBJ1-1; d_gene: TRBD1; v_gene: TRBV5-6; CDR3nt: TGTGCCAGCAGCTTGGGACAGGGACAGGTGGGTGAAGCTTTCTTT; CDR3aa: CASSLGQGQVGEAFF
abundance: many; len: 14; j_gene: TRBJ1-5; d_gene: TRBD1; v_gene: TRBV6-1; CDR3nt: TGTGCCAGCAGGGAGACAGGGGCTAATCAGCCCCAGCATTTT; CDR3aa: CASRETGANQPQHF
abundance: .; len: 14; j_gene: TRBJ2-1; d_gene: TRBD2; v_gene: TRBV20-1; CDR3nt: TGCAGTGCGGCCGGGAGGGCCGTTTACAATGAGCAGTTCTTC; CDR3aa: CSAAGRAVYNEQFF
abundance: many; len: 14; j_gene: TRBJ1-3; d_gene: .; v_gene: TRBV19; CDR3nt: TGTGCCAGTATAGAGGTGGACTCTGGAAACACCATATATTTT; CDR3aa: CASIEVDSGNTIYF
abundance: .; len: 15; j_gene: TRBJ2-2; d_gene: TRBD2; v_gene: TRBV29-1; CDR3nt: TGCAGCGTGAGTGTAGCAGCGGGAAGCACCGGGGAGCTGTTTTTT; CDR3aa: CSVSVAAGSTGELFF
abundance: many; len: 14; j_gene: TRBJ2-4; d_gene: .; v_gene: TRBV13; CDR3nt: TGTGCCAGCAGCTTAGGCCCCAAGGCTAGCATTCAGTACTTC; CDR3aa: CASSLGPKASIQYF
abundance: many; len: 17; j_gene: TRBJ1-4; d_gene: TRBD1; v_gene: TRBV2; CDR3nt: TGTGCCAGCAGTGAAGCGCTGGGACAGGGGGATTCAGGAAAACTGTTTTTT; CDR3aa: CASSEALGQGDSGKLFF
abundance: many; len: 14; j_gene: TRBJ2-5; d_gene: .; v_gene: TRBV6-9; CDR3nt: TGTGCCAGCAGTTATGGCGGGGTATTGGAGACCCAGTACTTC; CDR3aa: CASSYGGVLETQYF
abundance: .; len: 13; j_gene: TRBJ1-6; d_gene: .; v_gene: TRBV20-1; CDR3nt: TGCAGTGCTAGAGAGGGGGGTGATTCACCCCTCCACTTT; CDR3aa: CSAREGGDSPLHF
abundance: few; len: 14; j_gene: TRBJ2-6; d_gene: .; v_gene: TRBV19; CDR3nt: TGTGCCAGTAGTATACAGGCAGGGGAAGATGTCCTGACTTTC; CDR3aa: CASSIQAGEDVLTF
abundance: .; len: 19; j_gene: TRBJ1-2; d_gene: .; v_gene: TRBV4-1; CDR3nt: TGCGCCAGCAGCCAAACGGGGATAGGGGGTGATAGGGTTGATTATGGCTACACCTTC; CDR3aa: CASSQTGIGGDRVDYGYTF
abundance: .; len: 14; j_gene: TRBJ2-2; d_gene: TRBD2; v_gene: TRBV6-1; CDR3nt: TGTGCCAGCACACTGAGGCGGGAGGCCGGGGAGCTGTTTTTT; CDR3aa: CASTLRREAGELFF
abundance: .; len: 17; j_gene: TRBJ1-5; d_gene: .; v_gene: TRBV19; CDR3nt: TGTGCCAGTAGTCAGTGGGGACACCGGATCGGCAATCAGCCCCAGCATTTT; CDR3aa: CASSQWGHRIGNQPQHF
abundance: many; len: 15; j_gene: TRBJ1-5; d_gene: .; v_gene: TRBV12-3/TRBV12-4; CDR3nt: TGTGCCAGCAGTTTCACTGCGGGTAGCAATCAGCCCCAGCATTTT; CDR3aa: CASSFTAGSNQPQHF
abundance: few; len: 13; j_gene: TRBJ1-6; d_gene: .; v_gene: TRBV27; CDR3nt: TGTGCCAGCAGTCTACTGACAGATTCACCCCTCCACTTT; CDR3aa: CASSLLTDSPLHF
abundance: few; len: 13; j_gene: TRBJ1-5; d_gene: TRBD1; v_gene: TRBV20-1; CDR3nt: TGCAGTGTCCTACAGGGGATCAATCAGCCCCAGCATTTT; CDR3aa: CSVLQGINQPQHF
abundance: .; len: 15; j_gene: TRBJ2-2; d_gene: TRBD1; v_gene: TRBV2; CDR3nt: TGTGCCAACAGTGAAGTGGGACAGGACACCGGGGAGCTGTTTTTT; CDR3aa: CANSEVGQDTGELFF
abundance: .; len: 13; j_gene: TRBJ1-2; d_gene: TRBD1; v_gene: TRBV18; CDR3nt: TGTGCCAGCTCCCGAATGGGACAGGGTGGCTACACCTTC; CDR3aa: CASSRMGQGGYTF
abundance: .; len: 16; j_gene: TRBJ1-5; d_gene: .; v_gene: TRBV10-3; CDR3nt: TGTGCCATCAGTGCAACAGGGAAGGGTAGCAATCAGCCCCAGCATTTT; CDR3aa: CAISATGKGSNQPQHF
abundance: few; len: 14; j_gene: TRBJ1-1; d_gene: .; v_gene: TRBV6-5; CDR3nt: TGTGCCAGCAGTTACGGTATCGGGCTTTCTGAAGCTTTCTTT; CDR3aa: CASSYGIGLSEAFF
abundance: .; len: 17; j_gene: TRBJ1-6; d_gene: .; v_gene: TRBV6-2/TRBV6-3; CDR3nt: TGTGCCAGCAGTTACTCGAGGGGGGGGTCCTATAATTCACCCCTCCACTTT; CDR3aa: CASSYSRGGSYNSPLHF
abundance: few; len: 19; j_gene: TRBJ2-4; d_gene: TRBD2; v_gene: TRBV4-1; CDR3nt: TGCGCCAGCAGCCAAGGGTGGGTAGCGGGAGAGTCGGCCAAAAACATTCAGTACTTC; CDR3aa: CASSQGWVAGESAKNIQYF
abundance: .; len: 16; j_gene: TRBJ2-7; d_gene: TRBD1; v_gene: TRBV6-1; CDR3nt: TGTGCCAGCAGGACCTCGACACGGACAGGGATCGGCGAGCAGTACTTC; CDR3aa: CASRTSTRTGIGEQYF
abundance: .; len: 16; j_gene: TRBJ2-1; d_gene: .; v_gene: TRBV28; CDR3nt: TGTGCCAGCAGTTTAGCAGGACTTACCCTTTACAATGAGCAGTTCTTC; CDR3aa: CASSLAGLTLYNEQFF
abundance: few; len: 15; j_gene: TRBJ1-1; d_gene: TRBD1; v_gene: TRBV20-1; CDR3nt: TGCAGTGCTAGCACAGGGGGCCTAAGGAACACTGAAGCTTTCTTT; CDR3aa: CSASTGGLRNTEAFF
abundance: many; len: 15; j_gene: TRBJ1-2; d_gene: .; v_gene: TRBV11-2; CDR3nt: TGTGCCAGCAGCCAAAAACTACAGAGGGTCAGTGGCTACACCTTC; CDR3aa: CASSQKLQRVSGYTF
abundance: .; len: 16; j_gene: TRBJ2-7; d_gene: .; v_gene: TRBV18; CDR3nt: TGTGCCAGCTCACCACGTAGGGGCAGGGGCTACTACGAGCAGTACTTC; CDR3aa: CASSPRRGRGYYEQYF
abundance: few; len: 16; j_gene: TRBJ1-2; d_gene: .; v_gene: TRBV18; CDR3nt: TGTGCCAGCTCACCATCAGGTGTAGGGTTGGGCTATGGCTACACCTTC; CDR3aa: CASSPSGVGLGYGYTF
abundance: few; len: 16; j_gene: TRBJ1-2; d_gene: TRBD1; v_gene: TRBV25-1; CDR3nt: TGTGCCAGCAGTGAATGGCCCAACCAGGGGGCGCGTGGCTACACCTTC; CDR3aa: CASSEWPNQGARGYTF
abundance: many; len: 16; j_gene: TRBJ2-6; d_gene: .; v_gene: TRBV6-5; CDR3nt: TGTGCCAGCAGTTACTCTGGAGTACCTGGGGCCAACGTCCTGACTTTC; CDR3aa: CASSYSGVPGANVLTF
abundance: few; len: 15; j_gene: TRBJ2-7; d_gene: TRBD2; v_gene: TRBV6-1; CDR3nt: TGTGCCAGCACCCAGGGACTAGCGGGTCCCTACGAGCAGTACTTC; CDR3aa: CASTQGLAGPYEQYF
abundance: few; len: 18; j_gene: TRBJ1-5; d_gene: .; v_gene: TRBV20-1; CDR3nt: TGCAGTGCACCTGAAGGGGACAAGATAGGGGTTAGCAATCAGCCCCAGCATTTT; CDR3aa: CSAPEGDKIGVSNQPQHF
abundance: .; len: 14; j_gene: TRBJ1-2; d_gene: TRBD1; v_gene: TRBV6-1; CDR3nt: TGTGCCAGCAGTAGAGGGACAGGGGAGTATGGCTACACCTTC; CDR3aa: CASSRGTGEYGYTF
abundance: few; len: 12; j_gene: TRBJ1-1; d_gene: .; v_gene: TRBV7-9; CDR3nt: TGTGCCAGCAGCTTAGAGTCGTCCCGGGCTTTCTTT; CDR3aa: CASSLESSRAFF
abundance: .; len: 14; j_gene: TRBJ2-2; d_gene: .; v_gene: TRBV7-9; CDR3nt: TGTGCCAGCAGCTTAGCTCGGGAGAGCGGGGAGCTGTTTTTT; CDR3aa: CASSLARESGELFF
abundance: .; len: 15; j_gene: TRBJ2-7; d_gene: .; v_gene: TRBV20-1; CDR3nt: TGCAGTGCTAGAGATAATAGAGACATAAGATACGAGCAGTACTTC; CDR3aa: CSARDNRDIRYEQYF
abundance: .; len: 14; j_gene: TRBJ2-7; d_gene: TRBD1; v_gene: TRBV5-1; CDR3nt: TGTGTCAGCAGCTTCGTGACAGGGGTCCACGAGCAGTACTTC; CDR3aa: CVSSFVTGVHEQYF
abundance: .; len: 14; j_gene: TRBJ2-1; d_gene: TRBD2; v_gene: TRBV20-1; CDR3nt: TGCAGTGCTAGGAGACTAGCGAACGACAATGAGCAGTTCTTC; CDR3aa: CSARRLANDNEQFF
abundance: many; len: 13; j_gene: TRBJ1-3; d_gene: .; v_gene: TRBV11-2; CDR3nt: TGTGCCAGCAGCTTCGCGGCTGGAAACACCATATATTTT; CDR3aa: CASSFAAGNTIYF
abundance: few; len: 13; j_gene: TRBJ2-3; d_gene: TRBD1; v_gene: TRBV12-5; CDR3nt: TGTGCTAGTGGTAGGGACAGTACGTATACGCAGTATTTT; CDR3aa: CASGRDSTYTQYF
abundance: few; len: 14; j_gene: TRBJ1-2; d_gene: .; v_gene: TRBV12-3/TRBV12-4; CDR3nt: TGTGCCAGCAGGAGGGACACCTCTTTCAATGGCTACACCTTC; CDR3aa: CASRRDTSFNGYTF
abundance: .; len: 16; j_gene: TRBJ2-7; d_gene: .; v_gene: TRBV7-2; CDR3nt: TGTGCCAGCAGCTTAGGGGCCGGGGGAGGCTCCTACGAGCAGTACTTC; CDR3aa: CASSLGAGGGSYEQYF
abundance: many; len: 14; j_gene: TRBJ1-2; d_gene: .; v_gene: TRBV20-1; CDR3nt: TGCAGTGCTAGACCGACAGGACCCGAGGGTGGCTACACCTTC; CDR3aa: CSARPTGPEGGYTF
abundance: .; len: 16; j_gene: TRBJ2-7; d_gene: .; v_gene: TRBV6-9; CDR3nt: TGTGCCAGCAGTTACCCGCATCGTTTTTACTACTACGAGCAGTACTTC; CDR3aa: CASSYPHRFYYYEQYF
abundance: many; len: 14; j_gene: TRBJ1-2; d_gene: .; v_gene: TRBV15; CDR3nt: TGTGCCACCAGCAGTACTGGGGATGCGTATGGCTACACCTTC; CDR3aa: CATSSTGDAYGYTF